This entry lists 7 T cell receptor beta chains sequenced from one sample in a study of blood T cell repertoires in COVID-19. Clones were sequenced by immunoSEQ multiplex PCR, and TCRdb holds only the in-frame ones, with some missing. The sample shows around 260,000 clones, 70% to 90% of them seen only once. The source material was peripheral blood. These receptors came from a young man with active or convalescent COVID-19.

The chain carries TRBV7-6 and TRBJ2-2, with 7 bases that match TRBD1. The ends lost 5 bases at V and 6 bases at J; junction bases unmatched: 12. CDR1 and CDR2 from the germline V gene are SGHVS and FNYEAQ. The CDR3 has 16 residues. The CDR3 protein is CASSQLKGGSAGELFF. The CDR3 bases are TGTGCCAGCAGCCAATTGAAAGGGGGCAGCGCCGGGGAGCTGTTTTTT.

The V call is TRBV11-3, the J call TRBJ2-7; 10 bases fit TRBD1. J gave up 7 bases and V 2 bases, and 23 bases lay outside the gene matches. CDR3 length: 20 residues. Per germline, CDR1 SGHNT and CDR2 YENEEA. The CDR3 bases are TGTGCCAGCAGCTTAAAAGACAGGGGGCGCCGAGGGGGCAAGATGGGAGAGCAGTACTTC. Amino acids: CASSLKDRGRRGGKMGEQYF.

The chain combines TRBV5-6 with TRBJ1-2; 9 nucleotides align to TRBD1. The germline gives CDR1 SGHDT, CDR2 YYEEEE. V was clipped by 2 bases and J by 5 bases; unmatched bases: 1. This CDR3 has 13 amino acids. In DNA form, the CDR3 reads TGTGCCAGCAGCTTCGGGACAGGGTATGGCTACACCTTC. This codes for CASSFGTGYGYTF.

V is TRBV27 and J is TRBJ2-7, with TRBD2 matching over 8 bases. This CDR3 comprises 15 residues. Unmatched junction bases numbered 3, after V lost 2 bases and J lost 0 bases. CDR1 and CDR2 from the germline V gene are MNHEY and SMNVEV (reference sequence). CDR3 sequence (DNA): TGTGCCAGCAGTTTAGCACTAGCGGTCTCCTACGAGCAGTACTTC. Protein: CASSLALAVSYEQYF.

The genes are TRBV6-2 or TRBV6-3 and TRBJ2-5, with 8 bases identical to TRBD2. Germline lookup yields CDR1 MNHEY and CDR2 SVGEGT. V lost 6 bases and J lost 4; bases outside the gene matches: 10. The CDR3 consists of 15 residues. This CDR3 is CASSLTGGLRETQYF. Here the CDR3 DNA reads TGTGCCAGCAGCCTCACGGGGGGGCTGCGAGAGACCCAGTACTTC.

The chain couples TRBV6-1 to TRBJ1-2; no clear D gene. Trimming took 11 bases from V and 5 from J, leaving 15 bases between them. The CDR3 spans 12 residues. Looked up from germline, CDR1 is MNHNS and CDR2 is SASEGT. The CDR3 is CAGGQDLYGYTF. CDR3 coding DNA: TGTGCCGGAGGGCAGGACCTATATGGCTACACCTTC.

Regarding this clone: One junction end disagrees with the germline gene, perhaps due to a read error. The V gene is TRBV6-4, the J gene TRBJ2-2; D call uncertain. Looked up from germline, CDR1 is MRHNA and CDR2 is SNTAGT. This CDR3 has 13 residues. CDR3 DNA sequence: TGTGCCAGCAGTGACTCGAACTCCGGGGAGCTGTTTTTT. It encodes CASSDSNSGELFF.